Each of the 14 T cell receptor beta chains below was sequenced from the same sample in a study of blood T cells in healthy people across ages. Then a second PCR, running about 7 to 11 cycles, was carried out with a sample-barcoded 5' primer and a J-beta primer mix. TCRdb re-called the 5' RACE reads through MiXCR, storing one row per CDR3 protein. The sample records 980,000 or so distinct CDR3 sequences, 40% to 60% being singletons. Sequencing was done on a sample of blood. Every receptor here comes from a man younger than 40 in good health.

This clonotype has at least ten counts. The chain recombines TRBV5-5 with TRBJ2-1; 8 bases align to TRBD2. Germline loops: CDR1 SGHKS, CDR2 YYEKEE (reference sequence). This CDR3 comprises 13 residues. The J segment lost 10 bases and the V segment lost 0 bases, leaving 3 bases of the junction unmatched. Here the CDR3 DNA reads TGTGCCAGCAGCTTGGGCGGGGGGAGCGAGCAGTTCTTC. Its protein is CASSLGGGSEQFF.

This clonotype was detected a few times. This chain uses TRBV7-9 with TRBJ2-1; TRBD1 matches 7 bases. The CDR3 sequence is 18 residues long. J lost 6 bases, V lost 5 bases, and 19 bases had no gene match. CDR1 and CDR2 from the germline V gene are SEHNR and FQNEAQ (reference sequence). In DNA, the CDR3 is TGTGCCAGCAGCCCCCCCTCTGGGGACAGAACGGATGGCAATGAGCAGTTCTTC. As protein: CASSPPSGDRTDGNEQFF.

Here the CDR3 DNA reads TGTGCCAGCAGACCTACAGGGTCGGACACTGAAGCTTTCTTT. Protein: CASRPTGSDTEAFF. The gene calls are TRBV7-9 and TRBJ1-1; weak D call: TRBD1 (6 bases). V was shortened by 6 bases and J by 3 bases, with 14 bases between the two germline ends. This CDR3 is built from 14 residues. Germline assignment: CDR1 SEHNR and CDR2 FQNEAQ (reference sequence).

This CDR3 reads CASSLIPGPSYEQYF. As DNA, the CDR3 is TGTGCCAGCAGCTTAATCCCGGGTCCCAGCTACGAGCAGTACTTC. The chain is built from TRBV7-8 and TRBJ2-5; D is unclear. Matching the DNA end better, TRBJ2-7 makes the J call doubtful. This CDR3 region has 15 residues. In germline, CDR1 is SGHVS, CDR2 FQNEAQ.

This chain uses TRBV20-1 with TRBJ2-7; no definite D call. The V gene lost 3 bases and the J gene lost 3 bases, with 9 bases spanning the gap. Per the germline V gene, CDR1 is DFQATT and CDR2 is SNEGSKA (reference sequence). The CDR3 has 12 residues. The CDR3 here is CSASSPLYEQYF. CDR3 sequence (DNA): TGCAGTGCTAGCTCTCCCCTCTACGAGCAGTACTTC.

The chain has TRBV4-3 and TRBJ2-1, with D hard to call. CDR3 length: 16 residues. The germline CDR1 and CDR2 sequences are LGHNA and YSLEER. Trimming stripped 0 bases from V and 3 bases from J, with 12 bases between. CDR3 bases: TGCGCCAGCAGCCAAGATCCCCTACTGGGCTACAATGAGCAGTTCTTC. Protein product: CASSQDPLLGYNEQFF.

V and J are TRBV27 and TRBJ2-2, with D uncertain. The V gene's germline CDR1 is MNHEY and CDR2 SMNVEV (reference sequence). The CDR3 is made up of 15 amino acids. With 4 bases removed from V and 5 bases from J, the gap between germline ends came to 14 bases. The CDR3 protein is CASSSLRTKTGELFF. The DNA for the CDR3 is TGTGCCAGCAGTTCCCTTCGGACCAAAACCGGGGAGCTGTTTTTT.

This rearrangement joins TRBV6-2 or TRBV6-3 to TRBJ1-5; D gene unclear. V was clipped by 2 bases and J by 0 bases, with 8 bases between them. Germline V gives CDR1 MNHEY, CDR2 SVGEGT. This CDR3 is 15 amino acids long. CDR3 protein: CASSYIPYSNQPQHF. CDR3 DNA sequence: TGTGCCAGCAGTTACATACCGTATAGCAATCAGCCCCAGCATTTT.

Many counts were recorded for this clonotype. The chain has TRBV13 and TRBJ1-2, with 7 bases aligning to TRBD1. Trimming at V came to 5 bases and at J to 3 bases, leaving 3 bases not matched to a gene. This CDR3 contains 13 residues. CDR1 is PRHDT and CDR2 is FYEKMQ in the germline V gene (reference sequence). As DNA, the CDR3 is TGTGCCAGCAGCAGCGGGACAGACTATGGCTACACCTTC. Encoded protein: CASSSGTDYGYTF. The variable domain in full, completed from reference TRBV13 and TRBJ1-2, reads AAGVIQSPRHLIKEKRETATLKCYPIPRHDTVYWYQQGPGQDPQFLISFYEKMQSDKGSIPDRFSAQQFSDYHSELNMSSLELGDSALYFCASSSGTDYGYTFGSGTRLTVV.

This clonotype has a handful of counts. This chain links TRBV5-6 with TRBJ2-1; D might be TRBD2 (5 bases). Germline CDR1 reads SGHDT; CDR2 reads YYEEEE. The CDR3 is made up of 17 amino acids. Trimming stripped 3 bases from V and 4 bases from J, with 20 bases between. The CDR3 nucleotides are TGTGCCAGCAGCTGGCGGGCCACCCAGCTGGAGTACAATGAGCAGTTCTTC. It is translated as CASSWRATQLEYNEQFF.

This clonotype showed up just a few times. The CDR3 region is CASTSTGVGPYHHEQYF. The CDR3 DNA reads TGCGCCAGCACATCTACGGGTGTGGGCCCCTACCACCACGAGCAGTACTTC. The gene calls are TRBV5-1 and TRBJ2-7; unclear D gene. Deletions cut 6 bases from V and 5 bases from J, with 27 bases between. The CDR3 spans 17 residues. CDR1 SGHRS and CDR2 YFSETQ come from the germline V gene.

V is TRBV2 and J is TRBJ2-3; D not certain. The germline gives CDR1 SNHLY, CDR2 FYNNEI. V was shortened by 2 bases and J by 0 bases, with 3 bases between the two germline ends. CDR3 length: 13 amino acids. CDR3 bases: TGTGCCAGCAGTGAATTTAGCACAGATACGCAGTATTTT. Amino acids: CASSEFSTDTQYF.

There are a few counts of this clonotype. The chain joins TRBV10-3 to TRBJ2-5; the D is unclear. The ends were cut back, 0 bases at V and 5 bases at J, with 7 bases in the middle. Per germline, CDR1 ENHRY and CDR2 SYGVKD. This CDR3 comprises 13 residues. CDR3 coding DNA: TGTGCCATCAGTGAGTCTTCCTCGGAGACCCAGTACTTC. This codes for CAISESSSETQYF.

The chain recombines TRBV5-1 with TRBJ2-7; D tentatively reads TRBD1 or TRBD2 (5 bases each). Germline V gene sequence: CDR1 SGHRS, CDR2 YFSETQ. This CDR3 is 13 amino acids long. The V gene lost 5 bases and the J gene lost 7 bases, with 16 bases spanning the gap. CDR3 sequence (DNA): TGCGCCAGCAGTACAGGACTTGACAATGAGCAGTACTTC. This codes for CASSTGLDNEQYF.